The 25 T cell receptor beta chains below come from one sample, sequenced in a study of Ad26.COV2.S vaccination and SARS-CoV-2 variants. The method was immunoSEQ multiplex PCR; TCRdb's version includes in-frame clones alone and lacks a portion of them. Here the sample spans about 350,000 clones, 80% to 90% being singletons. Treatment indicated: some 19 received Ad26.COV2.S at low or high dose, single or two shots; about five received placebo; per-sample allocation not given. Day 63 after the first injection of vaccine or placebo was the sampling time. The specimen was peripheral blood, collected in a trial of Ad26.COV2.S vaccine versus placebo. The receptors were sampled from a person between 18 and 59 years old who received the Ad26.COV2.S COVID-19 vaccine or a placebo.

This clone was recorded a few times. The chain couples TRBV27 to TRBJ2-5; possibly TRBD1 for D (5 bases). The germline CDR1 and CDR2 sequences are MNHEY and SMNVEV (reference sequence). The CDR3 consists of 14 residues. V was shortened by 5 bases and J by 1 base, with 11 bases between the two germline ends. The CDR3 loop is CASSPTGSQETQYF. The CDR3 nucleotides are TGTGCCAGCAGTCCTACAGGCTCCCAAGAGACCCAGTACTTC.

The rearrangement uses TRBV3-1 (or the pseudogene TRBV3-2) and TRBJ1-3; D is perhaps TRBD1 (6 bases). The germline CDR1 and CDR2 sequences are LGHDT and YNNKEL (reference sequence). Between the trimmed V and J ends, which lost 1 base and 0 bases, there was a span of 13 bases. The CDR3 sequence is 17 residues long. The CDR3 protein is CASSQGPGTSSGNTIYF. The CDR3 DNA is TGTGCCAGCAGCCAAGGGCCTGGGACAAGCTCTGGAAACACCATATATTTT.

The chain carries TRBV7-9 and TRBJ1-1; tentatively, D is TRBD1 (5 bases). From germline, CDR1 is SEHNR and CDR2 FQNEAQ (reference sequence). Trimming took off 5 bases at V and 3 bases at J, with 16 bases between the two ends. This CDR3 has 15 amino acids. The CDR3 region is CASSTWGDGHTEAFF. In nucleotides, the CDR3 is TGTGCCAGCAGCACCTGGGGGGACGGTCACACTGAAGCTTTCTTT.

The chain links TRBV5-1 to TRBJ2-2; no clear D. CDR1 and CDR2 from the germline V gene are SGHRS and YFSETQ. V lost 5 bases and J 2 bases, leaving 4 bases between the germline ends. This CDR3 spans 12 amino acids. Written as DNA, the CDR3 is TGCGCCAGCAGACACAACACCGGGGAGCTGTTTTTT. Translated, it gives CASRHNTGELFF.

As concerns this clone: This same CDR3 is encoded by further DNA sequences in the sample. The chain carries TRBV19 and TRBJ1-2, with 8 bases lining up with TRBD1. The V and J ends lost 5 bases and 3 bases, in that order; junction bases with no gene match: 2. Germline V CDR1 and CDR2: LNHDA, SQIVND (reference sequence). This CDR3 comprises 13 residues. The CDR3 nucleotides are TGTGCCAGTAGTCTGACAGGGGACTATGGCTACACCTTC. Translation: CASSLTGDYGYTF.

This chain links TRBV4-1 with TRBJ2-5, with D possibly being TRBD2 (6 bases). Germline loops: CDR1 MGHRA, CDR2 YSYEKL. The V end was cut by 1 base, the J end by 7 bases, with 10 bases between. The CDR3 totals 13 residues. The CDR3: CASSQGLEATQYF. CDR3 nucleotides: TGCGCCAGCAGCCAAGGACTAGAAGCGACCCAGTACTTC.

This clone was detected only a few times. The chain has TRBV3-1 (or the pseudogene TRBV3-2) and TRBJ1-5; perhaps TRBD1 as D (5 bases). CDR1 is LGHDT and CDR2 is YNNKEL in the germline V gene (reference sequence). V gave up 0 bases and J gave up 13 bases, with 13 bases separating them. The CDR3 length is 13 residues. Written as DNA, the CDR3 is TGTGCCAGCAGCCAAGACGGGGCGTCAGGACAGCATTTT. This codes for CASSQDGASGQHF.

V usage is TRBV15 and J usage is TRBJ1-2; D is uncertain. Germline CDR1 reads LNHNV; CDR2 reads YYDKDF (reference sequence). Between the trimmed V and J ends, which lost 1 base and 4 bases, there was a span of 10 bases. The length of the CDR3 is 14 residues. CDR3 amino acids: CATSRVAFPYGYTF. The CDR3 nucleotides are TGTGCCACCAGCAGAGTGGCCTTTCCCTATGGCTACACCTTC.

J is TRBJ1-6 and V is TRBV27; D uncertain. The CDR3 loop spans 16 amino acids. The V end was cut by 3 bases, the J end by 0 bases, with 9 bases between. Germline values: CDR1 MNHEY, CDR2 SMNVEV (reference sequence). CDR3 sequence (DNA): TGTGCCAGCAGTTTGCGGCAGAGCTCCTATAATTCACCCCTCCACTTT. This translates into CASSLRQSSYNSPLHF.

This chain uses TRBV28 with TRBJ1-1; D is perhaps TRBD1 (6 bases). The CDR3 is made up of 14 amino acids. The ends were cut back, 6 bases at V and 6 bases at J, with 17 bases in the middle. The germline CDR1 and CDR2 sequences are MDHEN and SYDVKM. The CDR3 here is CASRPGASEAEAFF. In DNA, the CDR3 is TGTGCCAGCAGACCAGGGGCGTCTGAGGCTGAAGCTTTCTTT.

The chain recombines TRBV7-8 with TRBJ1-1; 11 nucleotides agree with TRBD1. Looked up from germline, CDR1 is SGHVS and CDR2 is FQNEAQ. J gave up 2 bases and V 5 bases, and 7 bases lay outside the gene matches. The CDR3 sequence is 16 residues long. CDR3 sequence: CASSPGQGARNTEAFF. The CDR3 region has the DNA TGTGCCAGCAGCCCCGGACAGGGGGCTAGAAACACTGAAGCTTTCTTT.

V usage is TRBV3-1 (or the pseudogene TRBV3-2) and J usage is TRBJ1-6, with unresolved D. From germline, CDR1 is LGHDT and CDR2 YNNKEL (reference sequence). Trimming took 7 bases from V and 7 from J, leaving 17 bases between them. This CDR3 has 15 amino acids. This chain's CDR3 is CASNWSGVKNSPLHF. Written as DNA, the CDR3 is TGTGCCAGCAATTGGTCCGGGGTAAAGAATTCACCCCTCCACTTT.

The CDR3 coding sequence is TGTGCCAGCAGCTCGCCTGACAGGGGTTCGTCAGATACGCAGTATTTT. It translates to CASSSPDRGSSDTQYF. This sequence joins TRBV7-9 and TRBJ2-3, with 8 bases lining up with TRBD1. Germline V lookup: CDR1 SEHNR, CDR2 FQNEAQ (reference sequence). V was pared by 4 bases and J by 4 bases, with 10 bases of the junction left unmatched. This CDR3 has 16 residues.

The chain combines TRBV7-9 with TRBJ2-1; D not certain. Germline V gives CDR1 SEHNR, CDR2 FQNEAQ (reference sequence). The V end was cut by 11 bases, the J end by 0 bases, with 11 bases between. The CDR3 totals 13 residues. This chain's CDR3 is CAGSASSYNEQFF. The CDR3, as DNA: TGTGCCGGAAGCGCGAGCTCCTACAATGAGCAGTTCTTC.

This clone occurred once. The V call is TRBV5-8, the J call TRBJ2-1, with unresolved D. The CDR3 is 13 amino acids. V dropped 4 bases and J dropped 8 bases, with 13 bases sitting between them. Germline CDR1 is SGHTS and CDR2 is YDEGEE. The CDR3 spells CASSPPRADEQFF. For the CDR3, the DNA is TGTGCCAGCAGCCCCCCCCGGGCAGATGAGCAGTTCTTC.

CDR3 in amino acids: CASNPTGSLTDTQYF. CDR3 sequence (DNA): TGTGCCAGCAACCCCACAGGGAGTTTAACAGATACGCAGTATTTT. The chain links TRBV6-2 or TRBV6-3 to TRBJ2-3; perhaps TRBD1 as D (6 bases). V lost 7 bases to trimming and J lost 3 bases, with 17 bases between them. Germline CDR1 MNHEY, CDR2 SVGEGT. This CDR3 is 15 amino acids long.

The chain recombines TRBV4-2 with TRBJ2-7, with D maybe TRBD1 (5 bases). The CDR3 runs 15 residues. Deletions cut 0 bases from V and 3 bases from J, with 12 bases between. Germline loops: CDR1 LGHNA, CDR2 YNFKEQ. In DNA, the CDR3 is TGTGCCAGCAGCCAAGATGGGGCAGGTCTCTACGAGCAGTACTTC. Encoded protein: CASSQDGAGLYEQYF.

The rearrangement joins TRBV5-6 to TRBJ2-5; tentatively, D is TRBD2 (6 bases). The germline V gene encodes CDR1 SGHDT and CDR2 YYEEEE. V lost 5 bases, J lost 3 bases, and 11 bases lay in between. CDR3 length: 13 amino acids. The CDR3 DNA follows: TGTGCCAGCAGTCCCCCGGGGGAAGAGACCCAGTACTTC. Its translation: CASSPPGEETQYF.

The chain recombines TRBV9 with TRBJ2-2; 7 nucleotides line up with TRBD2. This CDR3 has 16 amino acids. CDR1 is SGDLS and CDR2 is YYNGEE in the germline V gene. With 4 bases clipped from V and 0 bases from J, the junction kept 6 bases outside the gene matches. This CDR3 reads CASSRDYAANTGELFF. The CDR3 DNA reads TGTGCCAGCAGCCGGGACTACGCCGCGAACACCGGGGAGCTGTTTTTT.

The genes are TRBV7-3 and TRBJ2-3, with 9 bases that match TRBD2. The CDR3 is 14 amino acids. The germline V gene has CDR1 SGHTA and CDR2 FQGTGA. V shed 0 bases and J 13 bases; nucleotides not matched to a gene: 8. CDR3 in DNA: TGTGCCAGCAGCTTAACGTTTCCTAGCGGGGCCAAGTATTTT. It translates to CASSLTFPSGAKYF.

The CDR3 sequence: CASSRTGLGNQPQHF. DNA of the CDR3: TGTGCCAGTAGTAGGACAGGGCTTGGGAATCAGCCCCAGCATTTT. The chain uses TRBV19 and TRBJ1-5, with 8 bases fitting TRBD1. J gave up 4 bases and V 4 bases, and 6 bases lay outside the gene matches. Germline CDR1 is LNHDA and CDR2 is SQIVND (reference sequence). The CDR3 covers 15 residues. Together with reference TRBV19 and TRBJ1-5, the CDR3 gives the full variable domain: DGGITQSPKYLFRKEGQNVTLSCEQNLNHDAMYWYRQDPGQGLRLIYYSQIVNDFQKGDIAEGYSVSREKKESFPLTVTSAQKNPTAFYLCASSRTGLGNQPQHFGDGTRLSIL.

In DNA form, the CDR3 reads TGTGCCAGCAGCAGACAGGCCTTCAATGAAAAACTGTTTTTT. Translated: CASSRQAFNEKLFF. This chain uses TRBV6-5 with TRBJ1-4, with TRBD1 as a possible D gene (6 bases). The V end lost 6 bases, the J end lost 5 bases, and 13 bases lay between the germline ends. CDR3 length: 14 residues. Germline-derived CDR1 and CDR2 are MNHEY and SVGAGI.

The chain combines TRBV7-9 with TRBJ2-5; tentatively, D is TRBD1 (6 bases). This CDR3 spans 14 amino acids. CDR1 and CDR2 (germline): SEHNR, FQNEAQ (reference sequence). V dropped 4 bases and J dropped 4 bases, with 13 bases sitting between them. CDR3 sequence (DNA): TGTGCCAGCAGCTCCGTCACACAGGGAGAGACCCAGTACTTC. Residues: CASSSVTQGETQYF.

This sequence joins TRBV2 and TRBJ1-1; D is uncertain. Trimming removed 4 bases at V and 4 bases at J, with 16 bases between. Germline CDR1 reads SNHLY; CDR2 reads FYNNEI. There are 15 residues in the CDR3. CDR3 protein: CASSVGSGVTTEAFF. The CDR3 nucleotides read TGTGCCAGCAGTGTTGGGTCCGGGGTTACCACTGAAGCTTTCTTT. The full variable domain, its missing parts supplied by reference TRBV2 and TRBJ1-1, is EPEVTQTPSHQVTQMGQEVILRCVPISNHLYFYWYRQILGQKVEFLVSFYNNEISEKSEIFDDQFSVERPDGSNFTLKIRSTKLEDSAMYFCASSVGSGVTTEAFFGQGTRLTVV.

CDR3 sequence: CASSLGQLNQPQHF. In DNA, the CDR3 is TGTGCCAGCAGCTTGGGGCAGCTCAATCAGCCCCAGCATTTT. The chain uses TRBV5-6 and TRBJ1-5; unclear D gene. The germline V and J ends were trimmed by 0 bases and 3 bases, with 7 bases remaining between them. The germline V gene has CDR1 SGHDT and CDR2 YYEEEE. The CDR3 extends over 14 amino acids.